Shown below are 9 T cell receptor beta chains from a single sample sequenced in a study of vaccination and CD4 T cells after COVID-19. Their cognate antigens are unknown. Treatment given: roughly 11-day PBMC culture with coronavirus spike peptide pools or control peptides (ViraFEST assay). An Oncomine TCR Beta short-read assay was used to sequence the DNA from cultured CD4+ T cells. Each CDR3 protein gets one entry after TCRdb re-called the PCR reads with MiXCR. The table shows about 12,000 distinct CDR3 sequences, with 55% to 75% occurring only once. The sequences come from CD4+ T cells from blood, cultured in vitro, collected before SARS-CoV-2 vaccination. All receptors come from a human donor who had recovered from COVID-19.

The chain has TRBV5-1 and TRBJ2-1; D possibly corresponds to TRBD2 (6 bases). The germline CDR1 and CDR2 sequences are SGHRS and YFSETQ. This CDR3 has 11 amino acids. Trimming stripped 7 bases from V and 9 bases from J, with 11 bases between. CDR3 nucleotides: TGCGCCAGCGCGACTAGACGTGAGCAGTTCTTC. Translated: CASATRREQFF.

CDR3 loop: CGVYVAGQETQYF. The CDR3 DNA is TGTGGGGTTTACGTAGCGGGGCAAGAGACCCAGTACTTC. This chain joins TRBV6-1 and TRBJ2-5, with 8 bases aligning to TRBD2. The CDR3 is 13 residues long. Germline-derived CDR1 and CDR2 are MNHNS and SASEGT.

The chain recombines TRBV7-9 with TRBJ1-2; no clear D gene. Deletions cut 0 bases from V and 0 bases from J, with 8 bases between. Germline V lookup: CDR1 SEHNR, CDR2 FQNEAQ (reference sequence). The CDR3 contains 15 residues. The chain's CDR3 is CASSLASPTNYGYTF. In DNA, the CDR3 is TGTGCCAGCAGCTTAGCTAGTCCTACTAACTATGGCTACACCTTC.

This clonotype has a handful of counts. The chain has TRBV6-1 and TRBJ2-1, with 16 bases aligning to TRBD2. After removal of 5 bases from V and 4 bases from J, the junction contained 8 bases not matched to a gene. Germline lookup yields CDR1 MNHNS and CDR2 SASEGT. The CDR3 runs to 18 residues. The CDR3 spells CASSPGTSGRGGYNEQFF. The CDR3 DNA follows: TGTGCCAGCAGTCCCGGGACTAGCGGGAGGGGGGGTTACAATGAGCAGTTCTTC.

V usage is TRBV19 and J usage is TRBJ2-7; D remains unclear. The CDR3 runs 14 residues. V dropped 4 bases and J dropped 2 bases, with 12 bases sitting between them. Germline values: CDR1 LNHDA, CDR2 SQIVND (reference sequence). The CDR3 protein is CASSNAGRTYEQYF. DNA for the CDR3: TGTGCCAGTAGTAACGCCGGCAGGACCTACGAGCAGTACTTC. Based on the CDR3 plus reference TRBV19 and TRBJ2-7, the full variable domain is DGGITQSPKYLFRKEGQNVTLSCEQNLNHDAMYWYRQDPGQGLRLIYYSQIVNDFQKGDIAEGYSVSREKKESFPLTVTSAQKNPTAFYLCASSNAGRTYEQYFGPGTRLTVT.

The V gene is TRBV11-3, the J gene TRBJ2-7; D might be TRBD1 (5 bases). The V gene lost 3 bases and the J gene lost 1 base, with 16 bases spanning the gap. The CDR3 extends over 16 amino acids. Germline CDR1 SGHNT, CDR2 YENEEA. CDR3 coding DNA: TGTGCCAGCAGCTTGGATAGGGCAGGGCATTCCTACGAGCAGTACTTC. Its translation is CASSLDRAGHSYEQYF.

The J gene is TRBJ2-1, the V gene TRBV6-1, with unresolved D. The CDR3 totals 12 residues. Per the germline V gene, CDR1 is MNHNS and CDR2 is SASEGT. Trimming cost V 6 bases and J 8 bases, with 11 bases left between them. The chain's CDR3 is CASRPRSDEQFF. Written as DNA, the CDR3 is TGTGCCAGCAGACCGAGATCGGATGAGCAGTTCTTC.

The chain carries TRBV7-8 and TRBJ1-2, with D uncertain. The V and J ends lost 2 bases and 0 bases respectively, with 10 bases between them. CDR1 SGHVS and CDR2 FQNEAQ come from the germline V gene. This CDR3 is 15 amino acids long. The CDR3 region is CASSLYRLSNYGYTF. The CDR3 DNA follows: TGTGCCAGCAGCTTATACCGCCTTTCTAACTATGGCTACACCTTC.

V is TRBV29-1 and J is TRBJ1-1; D remains unclear. This CDR3 is 14 amino acids long. CDR1 SQVTM and CDR2 ANQGSEA come from the germline V gene. Trimming pared 4 bases from V and 3 bases from J, leaving 15 bases between. In nucleotides, the CDR3 is TGCAGCGTTGTTAAGCTCCGCCTGGACACTGAAGCTTTCTTT. Encoded protein: CSVVKLRLDTEAFF.